What follows are 31 T cell receptor beta chains derived from one specimen sequenced in a study of response to subunit inactivated influenza vaccine. MiXCR was run by TCRdb on the RT-PCR reads, yielding one entry per CDR3 protein. The sample holds around 850,000 distinct CDR3 sequences, less than 20% seen once. The sequencing used PBMCs from blood, collected approximately 5 days after vaccination. The receptors come from a man aged 45-65 years who received an inactivated influenza vaccine.

The chain links TRBV4-1 to TRBJ2-1; 12 nucleotides match TRBD1. Germline CDR1 reads MGHRA; CDR2 reads YSYEKL. This CDR3 has 15 residues. With 6 bases clipped from V and 5 bases from J, the junction kept 5 bases outside the gene matches. In DNA, the CDR3 is TGCGCCAGCAGTCACGGGACAGGGGGCAACAATGAGCAGTTCTTC. Protein sequence: CASSHGTGGNNEQFF.

V is TRBV4-1 and J is TRBJ1-1; D gene unclear. V lost 0 bases, J lost 0 bases, and 8 bases lay in between. Germline V gene lookup returns CDR1 MGHRA and CDR2 YSYEKL. The CDR3 sequence is 15 residues long. CDR3 protein: CASSQDPFMNTEAFF. CDR3 nucleotides: TGCGCCAGCAGCCAAGATCCATTCATGAACACTGAAGCTTTCTTT.

This chain links TRBV4-3 with TRBJ2-2; TRBD1 is a possible D gene (5 bases). The germline CDR1 and CDR2 sequences are LGHNA and YSLEER. The CDR3 loop spans 14 amino acids. Between the trimmed V and J ends, which lost 2 bases and 6 bases, there was a span of 10 bases. The CDR3: CASSQNSRAGELFF. The CDR3 region has the DNA TGCGCCAGCAGCCAAAATAGCAGGGCCGGGGAGCTGTTTTTT.

The chain employs TRBV5-1 and TRBJ1-4; a possible D gene is TRBD1 (6 bases). Germline CDR1 and CDR2: SGHRS and YFSETQ. The germline V and J ends were trimmed by 5 bases and 3 bases, with 11 bases remaining between them. CDR3 length equals 14 residues. DNA for the CDR3: TGCGCCAGCAGTCCAGGGGTTTCTAATGAAAAACTGTTTTTT. Its protein product is CASSPGVSNEKLFF.

The chain is built from TRBV24-1 and TRBJ2-1; D gene ambiguous. Trimming took 0 bases from V and 9 from J, leaving 11 bases between them. This CDR3 contains 14 residues. Germline loops: CDR1 KGHDR, CDR2 SFDVKD. The CDR3 DNA reads TGTGCCACCAGTGATTTGGGTGGACCTCTTGAGCAGTTCTTC. Its translation: CATSDLGGPLEQFF.

V gene TRBV15 combines with J gene TRBJ2-1, with D uncertain. CDR1 is LNHNV, CDR2 YYDKDF, per germline (reference sequence). CDR3 length: 13 residues. The germline V and J ends were trimmed by 5 bases and 7 bases, with 12 bases remaining between them. The CDR3 protein is CATSASQGNEQFF. In DNA, the CDR3 is TGTGCCACCAGCGCCTCCCAAGGGAATGAGCAGTTCTTC.

The chain employs TRBV5-6 and TRBJ2-1; D unclear. Germline V CDR1 and CDR2: SGHDT, YYEEEE. Between the trimmed V and J ends, which lost 0 bases and 6 bases, there was a span of 7 bases. The CDR3 extends over 13 amino acids. In DNA form, the CDR3 reads TGTGCCAGCAGCTTGGACAGTAGCAATGAGCAGTTCTTC. Translated: CASSLDSSNEQFF.

A few counts support this clonotype. The chain employs TRBV4-2 and TRBJ2-5, with TRBD2 matching over 12 bases. The V segment lost 4 bases and the J segment 5 bases; nucleotides outside the gene matches: 8. Germline CDR1 and CDR2: LGHNA and YNFKEQ. The CDR3 is 16 amino acids. CDR3 DNA sequence: TGTGCCAGCAGCCCCGCACTAGCGGGGGGTTGGGAGACCCAGTACTTC. It yields the protein CASSPALAGGWETQYF.

This clonotype showed up just a few times. J is TRBJ2-5 and V is TRBV20-1, with 8 bases aligning to TRBD2. Unmatched junction bases numbered 9, after V lost 2 bases and J lost 4 bases. This CDR3 comprises 15 residues. Germline CDR1 and CDR2: DFQATT and SNEGSKA (reference sequence). The CDR3 DNA reads TGCAGTGCTAGAACGACTAGCGCGCCTTCAGAGACCCAGTACTTC. It yields the protein CSARTTSAPSETQYF.

V gene TRBV20-1 combines with J gene TRBJ1-1; 8 bases agree with TRBD1. CDR3 size: 15 residues. V dropped 0 bases and J dropped 8; count of bases not matched to a gene: 11. Germline V gives CDR1 DFQATT, CDR2 SNEGSKA (reference sequence). The CDR3 nucleotides read TGCAGTGCTAGAGATGGGCAGGGGGCCCCTTCGGAAGCTTTCTTT. Protein: CSARDGQGAPSEAFF.

The chain carries TRBV5-5 and TRBJ2-1; D is perhaps TRBD1 (6 bases). CDR1 is SGHKS, CDR2 YYEKEE, per germline (reference sequence). V shed 2 bases and J shed 4 bases, with 13 bases lying between them. The CDR3 covers 15 residues. Here the CDR3 reads CASSLQGGIYNEQFF. CDR3 coding DNA: TGTGCCAGCAGCTTACAGGGTGGGATTTACAATGAGCAGTTCTTC.

The rearrangement uses TRBV5-6 and TRBJ1-2; D ambiguous. Trimming took off 2 bases at V and 5 bases at J, with 7 bases between the two ends. Germline V CDR1 and CDR2: SGHDT, YYEEEE. The CDR3 is 12 residues long. CDR3 DNA: TGTGCCAGCAGCTTACCGACTTATGGCTACACCTTC. This encodes CASSLPTYGYTF. Complete variable domain (other parts from reference TRBV5-6 and TRBJ1-2): DAGVTQSPTHLIKTRGQQVTLRCSPKSGHDTVSWYQQALGQGPQFIFQYYEEEERQRGNFPDRFSGHQFPNYSSELNVNALLLGDSALYLCASSLPTYGYTFGSGTRLTVV.

The rearrangement links TRBV6-1 to TRBJ1-1; D gene ambiguous. The V and J ends lost 6 bases and 6 bases respectively, with 20 bases between them. The CDR3 extends over 15 amino acids. The germline V gene has CDR1 MNHNS and CDR2 SASEGT. CDR3 protein: CASSPIPQPVAEAFF. The CDR3, as DNA: TGTGCCAGCAGCCCAATCCCACAGCCAGTCGCTGAAGCTTTCTTT.

This clonotype was seen more than once but under ten times. V usage is TRBV6-5 and J usage is TRBJ1-4, with no clear D. The CDR3 covers 15 residues. Germline V gives CDR1 MNHEY, CDR2 SVGAGI. The V end was cut by 0 bases, the J end by 4 bases, with 9 bases between. CDR3 loop: CASSYSIQNNEKLFF. The CDR3 coding sequence is TGTGCCAGCAGTTACTCGATACAGAATAATGAAAAACTGTTTTTT.

The chain uses TRBV9 and TRBJ2-1; 8 bases are a match to TRBD2. The CDR3 contains 15 residues. Germline V gives CDR1 SGDLS, CDR2 YYNGEE. With 3 bases clipped from V and 4 bases from J, the junction kept 6 bases outside the gene matches. DNA of the CDR3: TGTGCCAGCAGCGCGAGCGGGGGCGGGTACAATGAGCAGTTCTTC. Residues: CASSASGGGYNEQFF.

This clonotype was found many times. This rearrangement joins TRBV12-3 or TRBV12-4 to TRBJ1-1; D not resolved. Trimming left V 3 bases short and J 4 bases short, with 18 bases between. The CDR3 has 16 amino acids. The CDR3 here is CASSFSQAGYITEAFF. In DNA form, the CDR3 reads TGTGCCAGCAGTTTTTCGCAGGCCGGGTATATCACTGAAGCTTTCTTT.

This clonotype was seen more than once but under ten times. This chain joins TRBV27 and TRBJ2-1; 10 bases map to TRBD2. The germline V gene has CDR1 MNHEY and CDR2 SMNVEV (reference sequence). Losses at the gene ends were 6 bases for V and 4 bases for J; bases not matched to a gene: 9. The CDR3 loop spans 16 amino acids. The CDR3 is CASSPSGRNVYNEQFF. In DNA form, the CDR3 reads TGTGCCAGCAGCCCTAGCGGGAGAAATGTTTACAATGAGCAGTTCTTC.

The CDR3 loop is CASSPTTGAMGEQYF. The DNA of the CDR3 is TGTGCCAGCAGCCCAACGACAGGGGCCATGGGGGAGCAGTACTTC. The chain joins TRBV6-1 to TRBJ2-7; TRBD1 aligns across 8 bases. The V gene end was trimmed by 6 bases and the J gene end by 7 bases; junction bases not matched to a gene: 14. CDR3 length: 15 amino acids. The germline V gene has CDR1 MNHNS and CDR2 SASEGT.

V and J are TRBV25-1 and TRBJ2-1; possibly TRBD1 for D (5 bases). The CDR3 length is 19 residues. V lost 5 bases to trimming and J lost 0 bases, with 23 bases between them. The germline CDR1 and CDR2 sequences are MGHDK and SYGVNS. The CDR3 region has the DNA TGTGCCAGCAGTAACAGGCTAGGATTGTCGTCAGGCTCCTACAATGAGCAGTTCTTC. Its translation is CASSNRLGLSSGSYNEQFF.

V usage is TRBV4-2 and J usage is TRBJ1-1; 7 nucleotides align to TRBD1. This CDR3 spans 15 amino acids. The V gene's germline CDR1 is LGHNA and CDR2 YNFKEQ. With 4 bases clipped from V and 3 bases from J, the junction kept 8 bases outside the gene matches. The CDR3 DNA sequence: TGTGCCAGCAGCCCCAAACCCAGGGGGGACACTGAAGCTTTCTTT. Translated: CASSPKPRGDTEAFF.

The gene calls are TRBV6-2 or TRBV6-3 and TRBJ2-3, with D hard to call. CDR3 length equals 13 residues. V lost 8 bases to trimming and J lost 2 bases, with 11 bases between them. Germline V CDR1 and CDR2: MNHEY, SVGEGT. The CDR3 region is CASASGYTDTQYF. In DNA form, the CDR3 reads TGTGCCAGCGCATCCGGATACACAGATACGCAGTATTTT.

This clonotype showed up many times. V usage is TRBV28 and J usage is TRBJ2-1; TRBD1 matches at 7 bases. This CDR3 contains 14 residues. V was pared by 6 bases and J by 8 bases, with 10 bases of the junction left unmatched. Germline CDR1 is MDHEN and CDR2 is SYDVKM. The CDR3 sequence is CASRPRGQIHEQFF. For the CDR3, the DNA is TGTGCCAGCAGGCCCAGGGGACAGATCCATGAGCAGTTCTTC.

The chain recombines TRBV7-2 with TRBJ1-6; TRBD1 might be the D (5 bases). The V and J ends lost 0 bases and 9 bases respectively, with 9 bases between them. This CDR3 has 14 amino acids. Germline-derived CDR1 and CDR2 are SGHTA and FQGNSA. CDR3 region: CASSLAGETSPLHF. The CDR3 bases are TGTGCCAGCAGCTTAGCGGGGGAAACTTCACCCCTCCACTTT.

This clonotype was seen more than once but under ten times. This chain links TRBV6-2 or TRBV6-3 with TRBJ1-1, with D uncertain. The CDR3 is 13 amino acids. In germline, CDR1 is MNHEY, CDR2 SVGEGT. V was trimmed by 2 bases and J by 3 bases, leaving 7 bases between them. CDR3 in amino acids: CASSYGRYTEAFF. CDR3 coding DNA: TGTGCCAGCAGTTACGGTCGGTACACTGAAGCTTTCTTT.

The CDR3 bases are TGTGCCAGCAGTGAAGGTACACGGCGTTCCTACGAGCAGTACTTC. Translating gives CASSEGTRRSYEQYF. The chain is built from TRBV25-1 and TRBJ2-7, with D uncertain. CDR1 MGHDK and CDR2 SYGVNS come from the germline V gene. Trimming stripped 2 bases from V and 1 base from J, with 12 bases between. This CDR3 is 15 amino acids long.

With regard to this clonotype: This may stem from a read error, because a much larger clone lies one nucleotide away. The chain employs TRBV7-9 and TRBJ2-7; D is possibly TRBD1 (6 bases). CDR1 is SEHNR and CDR2 is FQNEAQ in the germline V gene (reference sequence). This CDR3 has 13 amino acids. The CDR3, as DNA: TGTGCCAGCAGCTCAGGACAGATCTACGAGCTGTACTTC. It specifies CASSSGQIYELYF.

This clonotype was recorded a few times. CDR3 DNA: TGTGCCAGCAGTTCTCCGGGACACCATTCACCCCTCCACTTT. Its protein product is CASSSPGHHSPLHF. The chain is built from TRBV12-3 or TRBV12-4 and TRBJ1-6; possibly TRBD1 for D (6 bases). Trimming pared 4 bases from V and 8 bases from J, leaving 12 bases between. This CDR3 contains 14 residues.

This clonotype was seen once. V gene TRBV28 combines with J gene TRBJ2-7, with 7 nucleotides matching TRBD2. Germline V CDR1 and CDR2: MDHEN, SYDVKM. Unmatched junction bases numbered 5, after V lost 7 bases and J lost 2 bases. The CDR3 is made up of 13 amino acids. As DNA, the CDR3 is TGTGCCAGCACCGGGGGGTTGCCCTACGAGCAGTACTTC. Residues: CASTGGLPYEQYF.

This chain connects TRBV5-1 to TRBJ1-4; D possibly corresponds to TRBD1 (6 bases). The CDR3 loop spans 17 amino acids. Germline V gene sequence: CDR1 SGHRS, CDR2 YFSETQ. V lost 4 bases and J 5 bases, leaving 21 bases between the germline ends. The CDR3 reads CASSPGAQTGWNEKLFF. The CDR3 DNA reads TGCGCCAGCAGCCCGGGGGCTCAAACAGGGTGGAATGAAAAACTGTTTTTT.

The rearrangement uses TRBV9 and TRBJ2-3; perhaps TRBD2 as D (5 bases). Looked up from germline, CDR1 is SGDLS and CDR2 is YYNGEE. CDR3 length equals 13 residues. V was pared by 0 bases and J by 4 bases, with 6 bases between. CDR3 residues: CASSVEAADTQYF. The CDR3 region has the DNA TGTGCCAGCAGCGTAGAAGCGGCAGATACGCAGTATTTT.

This clonotype was picked up a small number of times. V gene TRBV28 combines with J gene TRBJ1-2, with D possibly being TRBD1 (5 bases). CDR1 and CDR2 from the germline V gene are MDHEN and SYDVKM. The CDR3 is 15 amino acids. The ends were cut back, 1 base at V and 4 bases at J, with 13 bases in the middle. This CDR3 is CASSLLPGGIYGYTF. In DNA form, the CDR3 reads TGTGCCAGCAGTTTATTGCCGGGGGGTATCTATGGCTACACCTTC.